This T cell receptor (beta chain) was captured in a study of blood T cells in healthy people across ages. Study-level points and caveats: Age brought a roughly linear fall in TCR beta diversity measured per million T cells. Both naive CD4+ cell counts and diversity were greater in long-lived donors than in aged donors.

Looked up from germline, CDR1 is DFQATT and CDR2 is SNEGSKA (reference sequence). V lost 3 bases and J 5 bases, leaving 11 bases between the germline ends. The CDR3 is 13 amino acids. Through a sample-barcoded 5' primer and a J-beta primer mix, a second PCR was run for roughly 6 to 12 cycles. Each cDNA molecule, via a template-switch adaptor with 12 random nucleotides, was tagged. TCRdb processed the 5' RACE reads anew with MiXCR; each CDR3 protein has one entry. The sample lists over a million distinct CDR3 sequences, about 42% occurring once. The authors extracted at least 5 micrograms of total RNA per sample. Comments on this clonotype: The antigen is not known.

Input material: blood. The chain carries TRBV20-1 and TRBJ2-1, with D perhaps matching TRBD1 (6 bases). The TCR comes from a woman between 18 and 30 years old in good health. The CDR3 spells CSASRDINNEQFF. The CDR3, as DNA: TGCAGTGCTAGCCGGGACATTAACAATGAGCAGTTCTTC.